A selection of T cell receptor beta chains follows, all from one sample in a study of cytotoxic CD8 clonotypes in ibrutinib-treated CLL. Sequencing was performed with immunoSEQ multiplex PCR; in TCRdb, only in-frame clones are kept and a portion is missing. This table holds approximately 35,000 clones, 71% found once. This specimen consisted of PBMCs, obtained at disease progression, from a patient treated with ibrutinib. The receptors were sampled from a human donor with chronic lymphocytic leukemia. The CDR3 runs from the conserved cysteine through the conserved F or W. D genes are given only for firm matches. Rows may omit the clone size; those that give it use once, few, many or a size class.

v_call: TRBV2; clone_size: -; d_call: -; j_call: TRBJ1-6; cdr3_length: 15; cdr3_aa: CASSPQGSRGSPLHF; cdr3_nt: TGTGCCAGCAGCCCCCAGGGGAGTCGGGGCTCACCCCTCCACTTT
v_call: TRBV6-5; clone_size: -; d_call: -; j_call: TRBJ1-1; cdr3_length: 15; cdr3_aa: CASSSDRRTNTEAFF; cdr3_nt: TGTGCCAGCAGTTCGGATAGGCGTACGAACACTGAAGCTTTCTTT
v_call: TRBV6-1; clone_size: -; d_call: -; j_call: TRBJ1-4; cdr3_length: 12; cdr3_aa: CASREPNEKLFF; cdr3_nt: TGTGCCAGCAGGGAACCTAATGAAAAACTGTTTTTT
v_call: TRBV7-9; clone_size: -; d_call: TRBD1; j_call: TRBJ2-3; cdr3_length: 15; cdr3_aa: CASTLEGTGADTQYF; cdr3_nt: TGTGCCAGCACCTTAGAAGGGACAGGGGCCGATACGCAGTATTTT
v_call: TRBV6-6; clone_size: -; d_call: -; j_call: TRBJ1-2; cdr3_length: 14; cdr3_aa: CASSYSRGNYGYTF; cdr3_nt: TGTGCCAGCAGTTACTCCAGGGGTAACTATGGCTACACCTTC
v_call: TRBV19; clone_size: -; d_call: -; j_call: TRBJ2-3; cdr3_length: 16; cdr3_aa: CASSTRGGPSTDTQYF; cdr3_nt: TGTGCCAGTAGTACAAGAGGGGGGCCTAGCACAGATACGCAGTATTTT
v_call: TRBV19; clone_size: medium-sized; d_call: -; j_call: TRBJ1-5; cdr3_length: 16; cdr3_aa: CASSRSSGMMERPQHF; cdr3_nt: TGTGCCAGTAGTAGGAGCTCAGGGATGATGGAGAGGCCCCAGCATTTT
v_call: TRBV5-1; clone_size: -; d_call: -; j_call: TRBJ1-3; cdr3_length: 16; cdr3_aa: CASSSLGAIRGNTIYF; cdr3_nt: TGCGCCAGCAGCTCCCTCGGGGCTATCCGAGGAAACACCATATATTTT
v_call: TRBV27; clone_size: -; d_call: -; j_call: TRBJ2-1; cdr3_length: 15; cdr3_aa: CASSPRQASYNEQFF; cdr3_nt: TGTGCCAGCAGTCCCCGACAGGCCTCCTACAATGAGCAGTTCTTC
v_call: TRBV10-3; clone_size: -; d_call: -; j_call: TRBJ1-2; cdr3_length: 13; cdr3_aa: CATVAGDVSGYTF; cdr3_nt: TGTGCCACGGTGGCCGGGGACGTCTCCGGCTACACCTTC
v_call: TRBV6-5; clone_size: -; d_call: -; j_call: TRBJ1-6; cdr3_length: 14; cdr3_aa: CASRGRGHNSPLHF; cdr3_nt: TGTGCCAGCCGGGGCAGGGGACATAATTCACCCCTCCACTTT
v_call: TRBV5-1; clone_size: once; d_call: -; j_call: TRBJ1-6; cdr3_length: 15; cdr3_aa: CASSPGLLGNSPLHF; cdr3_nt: TGCGCCAGCAGCCCCGGGCTCTTGGGGAATTCACCCCTCCACTTT
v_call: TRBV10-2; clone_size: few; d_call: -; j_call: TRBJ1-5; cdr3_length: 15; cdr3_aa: CASSETNIRNQPQHF; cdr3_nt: TGCGCCAGCAGTGAGACGAACATCCGCAATCAGCCCCAGCATTTT
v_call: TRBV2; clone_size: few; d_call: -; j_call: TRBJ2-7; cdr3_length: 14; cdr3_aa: CASRAGLTGGEQYF; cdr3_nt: TGTGCCAGCAGGGCTGGCCTAACCGGGGGCGAGCAGTACTTC
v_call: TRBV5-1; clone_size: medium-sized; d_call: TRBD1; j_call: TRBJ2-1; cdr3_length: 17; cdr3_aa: CASSPLPSTGSYNEQFF; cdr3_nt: TGCGCCAGCAGCCCGCTACCCTCGACAGGGAGCTACAATGAGCAGTTCTTC
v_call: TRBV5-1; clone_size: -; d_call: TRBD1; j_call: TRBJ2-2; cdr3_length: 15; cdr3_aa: CASSPGDRDSGELFF; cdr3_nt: TGCGCCAGCTCGCCGGGGGACAGGGATTCCGGGGAGCTGTTTTTT
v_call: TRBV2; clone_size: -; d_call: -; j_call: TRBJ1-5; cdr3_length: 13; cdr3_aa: CASSQEGVQPQHF; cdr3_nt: TGTGCCAGCAGCCAGGAGGGAGTGCAGCCCCAGCATTTT
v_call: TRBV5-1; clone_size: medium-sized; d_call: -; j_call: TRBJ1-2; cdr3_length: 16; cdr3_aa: CASSLEPGRINYGYTF; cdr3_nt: TGCGCCAGCAGCTTGGAACCGGGACGAATTAACTATGGCTACACCTTC
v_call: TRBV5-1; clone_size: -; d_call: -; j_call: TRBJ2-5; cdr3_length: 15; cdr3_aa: CASSMTGSSRETQYF; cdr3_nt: TGCGCCAGCAGCATGACAGGCTCCTCGAGGGAGACCCAGTACTTC
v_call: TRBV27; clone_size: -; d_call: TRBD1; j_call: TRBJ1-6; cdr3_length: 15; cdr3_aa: CASSLMQGARSPLHF; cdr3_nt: TGTGCCAGCAGTTTAATGCAGGGGGCGAGGTCACCCCTCCACTTT
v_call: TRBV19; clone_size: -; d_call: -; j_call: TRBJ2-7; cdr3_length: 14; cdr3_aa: CASSIASGSYEQYF; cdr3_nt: TGTGCCAGTAGTATAGCGTCAGGCTCCTACGAGCAGTACTTC
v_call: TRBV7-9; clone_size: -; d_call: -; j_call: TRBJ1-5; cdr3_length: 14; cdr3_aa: CASSLSGEDQPQHF; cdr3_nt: TGTGCCAGCAGCTTGTCGGGAGAGGATCAGCCCCAGCATTTT
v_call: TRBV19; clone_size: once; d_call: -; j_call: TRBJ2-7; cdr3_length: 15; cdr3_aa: CASSIVGRGPSEQYF; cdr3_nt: TGTGCCAGTAGTATAGTTGGAAGGGGCCCCTCCGAGCAGTACTTC
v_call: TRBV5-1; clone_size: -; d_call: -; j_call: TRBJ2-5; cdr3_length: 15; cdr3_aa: CASSLAGTRQETQYF; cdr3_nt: TGCGCCAGCAGCTTGGCCGGGACTCGCCAAGAGACCCAGTACTTC
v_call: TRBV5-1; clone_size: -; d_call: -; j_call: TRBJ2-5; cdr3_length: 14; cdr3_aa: CASSLVGGAETQYF; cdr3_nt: TGCGCCAGCAGCTTGGTAGGGGGGGCTGAGACCCAGTACTTC
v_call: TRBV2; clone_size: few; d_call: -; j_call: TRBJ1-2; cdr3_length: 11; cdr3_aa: CASNNNYGYTF; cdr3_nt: TGTGCCAGCAACAACAACTATGGCTACACCTTC
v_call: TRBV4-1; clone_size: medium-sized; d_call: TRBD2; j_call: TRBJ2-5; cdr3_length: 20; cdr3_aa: CASSQDLFSGGAGGSETQYF; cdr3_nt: TGCGCCAGCAGCCAAGATCTTTTTAGCGGGGGGGCCGGAGGCTCAGAGACCCAGTACTTC
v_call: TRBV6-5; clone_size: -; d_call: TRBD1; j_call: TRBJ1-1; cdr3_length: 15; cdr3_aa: CASSYSPGGDTEAFF; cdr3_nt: TGTGCCAGCAGTTACTCTCCAGGGGGCGACACTGAAGCTTTCTTT
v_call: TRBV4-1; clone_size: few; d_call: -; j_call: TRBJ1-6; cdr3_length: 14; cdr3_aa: CASSQEGSNSPLHF; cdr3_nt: TGCGCCAGCAGCCAAGAGGGCAGTAATTCACCCCTCCACTTT
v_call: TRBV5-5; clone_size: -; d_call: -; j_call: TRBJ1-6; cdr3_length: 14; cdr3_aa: CATDSGSYNSPLHF; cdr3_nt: TGTGCTACTGACTCGGGGAGCTATAATTCACCCCTCCACTTT
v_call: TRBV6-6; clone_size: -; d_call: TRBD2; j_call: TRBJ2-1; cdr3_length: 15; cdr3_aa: CASTLGLAGRNEQFF; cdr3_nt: TGTGCCAGCACCTTGGGACTAGCGGGGAGGAATGAGCAGTTCTTC
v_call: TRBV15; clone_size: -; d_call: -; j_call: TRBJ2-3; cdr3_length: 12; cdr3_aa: CATGLGGYSQYF; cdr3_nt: TGTGCCACCGGGCTAGGGGGGTATTCGCAGTATTTT
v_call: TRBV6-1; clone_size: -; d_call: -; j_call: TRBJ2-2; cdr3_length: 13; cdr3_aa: CASSEGYTGELFF; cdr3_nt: TGTGCCAGCAGTGAAGGTTACACCGGGGAGCTGTTTTTT
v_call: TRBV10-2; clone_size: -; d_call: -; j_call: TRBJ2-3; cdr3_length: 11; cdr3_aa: CASSEPDTQYF; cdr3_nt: TGCGCCAGCAGTGAGCCAGATACGCAGTATTTT
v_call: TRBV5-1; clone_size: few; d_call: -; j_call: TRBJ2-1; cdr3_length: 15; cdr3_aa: CASSFRGLTYNEQFF; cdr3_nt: TGCGCCAGCAGCTTCAGGGGTCTTACCTACAATGAGCAGTTCTTC
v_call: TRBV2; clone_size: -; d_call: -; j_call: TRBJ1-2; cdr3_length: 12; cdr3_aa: CASSEGIAPDTF; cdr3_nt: TGTGCCAGCAGTGAAGGTATAGCCCCGGACACCTTC
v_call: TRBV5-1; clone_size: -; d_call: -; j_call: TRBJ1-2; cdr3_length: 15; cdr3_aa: CASSLGSRGQYGYTF; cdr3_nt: TGCGCCAGCAGCTTGGGGTCCAGGGGCCAGTATGGCTACACCTTC
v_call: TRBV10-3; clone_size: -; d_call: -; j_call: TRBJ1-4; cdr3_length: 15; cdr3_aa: CAISELGLTNEKLFF; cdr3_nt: TGTGCCATCAGTGAATTAGGGCTAACTAATGAAAAACTGTTTTTT
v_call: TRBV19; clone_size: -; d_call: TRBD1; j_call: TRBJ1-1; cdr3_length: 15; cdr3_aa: CASSTYRQGNTEAFF; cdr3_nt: TGTGCCAGTAGTACTTACCGACAGGGAAACACTGAAGCTTTCTTT
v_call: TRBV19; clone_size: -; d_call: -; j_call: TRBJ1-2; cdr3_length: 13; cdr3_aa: CASSIVGTNGYTF; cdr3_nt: TGTGCCAGTAGTATAGTGGGGACAAATGGCTACACCTTC
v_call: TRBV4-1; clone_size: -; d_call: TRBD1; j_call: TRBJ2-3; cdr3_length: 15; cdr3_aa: CASSQVWSRQGVQYF; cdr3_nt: TGCGCCAGCAGCCAAGTATGGAGCCGACAGGGTGTGCAGTATTTT
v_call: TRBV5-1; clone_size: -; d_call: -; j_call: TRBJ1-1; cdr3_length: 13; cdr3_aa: CASSRTDGAEAFF; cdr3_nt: TGCGCCAGCAGCCGGACGGACGGGGCTGAAGCTTTCTTT
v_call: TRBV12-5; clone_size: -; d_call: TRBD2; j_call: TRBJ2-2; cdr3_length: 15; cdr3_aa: CASGPAGVRTGELFF; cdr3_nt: TGTGCTAGTGGACCTGCGGGGGTCAGGACCGGGGAGCTGTTTTTT
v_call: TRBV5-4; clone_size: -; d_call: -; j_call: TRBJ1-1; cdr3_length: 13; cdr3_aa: CASSPGGGTEAFF; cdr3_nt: TGTGCCAGCAGCCCCGGGGGGGGCACTGAAGCTTTCTTT
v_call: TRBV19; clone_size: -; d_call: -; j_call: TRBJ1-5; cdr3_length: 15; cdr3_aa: CASSIGTNSNQPQHF; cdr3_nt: TGTGCCAGTAGTATAGGGACAAATAGCAATCAGCCCCAGCATTTT
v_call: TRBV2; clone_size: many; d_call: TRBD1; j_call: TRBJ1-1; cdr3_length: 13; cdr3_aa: CASRGTANTEAFF; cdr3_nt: TGTGCCAGCAGAGGGACAGCGAACACTGAAGCTTTCTTT
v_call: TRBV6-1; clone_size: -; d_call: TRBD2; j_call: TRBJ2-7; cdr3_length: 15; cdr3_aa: CASSEDGGYKYEQYF; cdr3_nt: TGTGCCAGCAGTGAAGACGGGGGGTATAAGTACGAGCAGTACTTC
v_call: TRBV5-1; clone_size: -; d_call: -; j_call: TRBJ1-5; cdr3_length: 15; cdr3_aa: CASSKGDQANQPQHF; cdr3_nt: TGCGCCAGCAGCAAGGGGGACCAAGCCAATCAGCCCCAGCATTTT
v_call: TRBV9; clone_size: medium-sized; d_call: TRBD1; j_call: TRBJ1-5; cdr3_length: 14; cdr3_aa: CASSPPDRAQPQHF; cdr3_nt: TGTGCCAGCAGCCCTCCCGACAGGGCCCAGCCCCAGCATTTT
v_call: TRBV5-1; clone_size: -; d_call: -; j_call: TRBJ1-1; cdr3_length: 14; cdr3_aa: CASSEGFLGTEAFF; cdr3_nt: TGCGCCAGCAGCGAGGGGTTTTTAGGCACTGAAGCTTTCTTT
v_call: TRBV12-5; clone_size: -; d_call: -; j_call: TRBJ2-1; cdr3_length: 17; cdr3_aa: CASEDMYGGVDSNEQFF; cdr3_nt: TGTGCTAGTGAAGACATGTACGGAGGGGTGGATTCCAATGAGCAGTTCTTC
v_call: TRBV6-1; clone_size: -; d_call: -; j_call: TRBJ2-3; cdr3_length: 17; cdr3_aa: CASSGVMAGAREDTQYF; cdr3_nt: TGTGCCAGCAGTGGAGTGATGGCGGGGGCACGAGAAGATACGCAGTATTTT
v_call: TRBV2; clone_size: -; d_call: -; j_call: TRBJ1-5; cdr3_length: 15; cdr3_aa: CASSGRLTGHQPQHF; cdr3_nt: TGTGCCAGCAGTGGCCGACTGACGGGGCACCAACCCCAGCATTTT
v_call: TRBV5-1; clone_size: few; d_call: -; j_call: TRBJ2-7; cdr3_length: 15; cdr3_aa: CASSLAPDGIREQYF; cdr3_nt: TGCGCCAGCAGCTTGGCCCCGGACGGGATAAGGGAGCAGTACTTC